This TCR beta chain was sequenced for a study of cytomegalovirus exposure and HLA in healthy donors. As for the study in general: Counted in an early data release were 75 million to 85 million unique TCRs from HLA-typed donors.

As regards this clone: Its cognate antigen is unknown.

The study sampled nominally healthy donors, though unrecorded immune exposures were likely. Whole-study findings and limits: Researchers reportedly found TCR beta sequences accurately predicted most subjects' HLA-A and HLA-B alleles. Researchers left out some V segments, among them TRBV6-2 and TRBV6-3, as indistinguishable.

PCR used 60 Vbeta primers and 13 Jbeta primers. This table comes from immunoSEQ multiplex PCR, and its TCRdb copy is limited to in-frame clones, with some not included. Found here are about 110,000 clones, roughly 79% of them singletons; the top ten hold 7.7%. This CDR3 region has 15 residues. V shed 4 bases, J shed 7 bases, and the junction held 10 bases outside the gene matches. From germline, CDR1 is SNHLY and CDR2 FYNNEI. Sequenced sample: PBMCs. This clonotype originated in a woman in her forties or fifties in good health and CMV-seropositive. The chain combines TRBV2 with TRBJ1-5; 7 bases align to TRBD1. CDR3 coding DNA: TGTGCCAGCAGTGTTATGAGGGGGCGCAGGCAGCCCCAGCATTTT. Its protein product is CASSVMRGRRQPQHF.